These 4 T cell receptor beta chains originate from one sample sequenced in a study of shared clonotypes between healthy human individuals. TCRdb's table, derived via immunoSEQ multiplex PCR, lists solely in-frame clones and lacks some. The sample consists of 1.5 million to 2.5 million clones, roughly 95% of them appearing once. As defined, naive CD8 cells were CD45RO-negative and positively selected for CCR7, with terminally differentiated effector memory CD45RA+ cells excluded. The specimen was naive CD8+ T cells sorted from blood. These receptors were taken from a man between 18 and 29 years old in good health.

The CDR3 DNA reads TGTGCCAGCAGTGATCAGGCGGAGGCCTCCTACGAGCAGTACTTC. Amino acids: CASSDQAEASYEQYF. This chain links TRBV2 with TRBJ2-7, with D possibly being TRBD2 (5 bases). Germline V gives CDR1 SNHLY, CDR2 FYNNEI. This CDR3 contains 15 residues. V lost 3 bases, J lost 0 bases, and 12 bases lay in between.

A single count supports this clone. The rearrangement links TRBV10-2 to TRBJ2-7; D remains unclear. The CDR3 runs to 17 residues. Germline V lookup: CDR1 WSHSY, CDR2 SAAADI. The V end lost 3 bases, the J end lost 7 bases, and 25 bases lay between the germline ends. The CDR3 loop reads CASSDDEAHVIGMEQYF. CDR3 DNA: TGCGCCAGCAGTGATGATGAAGCGCATGTCATTGGCATGGAGCAGTACTTC.

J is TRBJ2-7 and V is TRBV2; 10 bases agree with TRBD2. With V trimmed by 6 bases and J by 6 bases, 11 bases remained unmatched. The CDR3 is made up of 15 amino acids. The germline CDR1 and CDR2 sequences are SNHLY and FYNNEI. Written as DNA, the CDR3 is TGTGCCAGCAGGGCCTCCGCTAGCGGGAGCCCCGAGCAGTACTTC. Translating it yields CASRASASGSPEQYF.

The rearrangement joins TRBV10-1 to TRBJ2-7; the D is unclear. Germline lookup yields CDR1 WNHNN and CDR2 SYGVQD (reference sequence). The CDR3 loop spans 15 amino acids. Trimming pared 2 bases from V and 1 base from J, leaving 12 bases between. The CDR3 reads CASSEAPSPSYEQYF. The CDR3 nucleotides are TGCGCCAGCAGTGAGGCCCCCTCCCCGTCCTACGAGCAGTACTTC.